The 4 T cell receptor beta chains presented below share a single source sample, sequenced in a study of T cell responses to AZD1222 COVID-19 vaccine. Some clones are missing from TCRdb's copy, which holds only in-frame ones; the method was immunoSEQ multiplex PCR. Among under 150,000 clones listed, about 91% were seen once. The source material was peripheral blood, sampled 28 days after the second AZD1222 dose. These receptors all stem from an adult who received the AZD1222 COVID-19 vaccine.

The chain carries TRBV19 and TRBJ1-5, with 8 bases lining up with TRBD1. This CDR3 has 13 amino acids. Germline trimming cut 5 bases from V and 7 bases from J; bases unmatched to any gene: 4. Germline CDR1 LNHDA, CDR2 SQIVND (reference sequence). CDR3 sequence reads: CASSPGQEQPQHF. DNA of the CDR3: TGTGCCAGTAGTCCGGGACAGGAACAGCCCCAGCATTTT.

This clone was found once. This chain joins TRBV27 and TRBJ1-2, with 8 bases aligning to TRBD1. Germline values: CDR1 MNHEY, CDR2 SMNVEV (reference sequence). V dropped 8 bases and J dropped 7; count of bases not matched to a gene: 12. There are 14 residues in the CDR3. This CDR3 reads CASGLGQGQLGYTF. In DNA form, the CDR3 reads TGTGCCAGCGGCCTTGGACAGGGACAACTTGGCTACACCTTC.

V and J are TRBV10-1 and TRBJ2-7; 8 bases are a match to TRBD1. CDR3 length equals 13 residues. V lost 10 bases to trimming and J lost 3 bases; unmatched junction nucleotides: 8. Per germline, CDR1 WNHNN and CDR2 SYGVQD (reference sequence). CDR3 bases: TGCGCCATTAACCGGGACAGGCTCTACGAGCAGTACTTC. Its protein is CAINRDRLYEQYF.

V is TRBV5-4 and J is TRBJ1-4; D is possibly TRBD1 (6 bases). Trimming stripped 4 bases from V and 13 bases from J, with 14 bases between. Germline CDR1 is SGHNT and CDR2 is YYREEE (reference sequence). The CDR3 spans 12 residues. The CDR3 spells CASSRSGDSLFF. In DNA, the CDR3 is TGTGCCAGCAGCAGGTCAGGGGACTCACTGTTTTTT.